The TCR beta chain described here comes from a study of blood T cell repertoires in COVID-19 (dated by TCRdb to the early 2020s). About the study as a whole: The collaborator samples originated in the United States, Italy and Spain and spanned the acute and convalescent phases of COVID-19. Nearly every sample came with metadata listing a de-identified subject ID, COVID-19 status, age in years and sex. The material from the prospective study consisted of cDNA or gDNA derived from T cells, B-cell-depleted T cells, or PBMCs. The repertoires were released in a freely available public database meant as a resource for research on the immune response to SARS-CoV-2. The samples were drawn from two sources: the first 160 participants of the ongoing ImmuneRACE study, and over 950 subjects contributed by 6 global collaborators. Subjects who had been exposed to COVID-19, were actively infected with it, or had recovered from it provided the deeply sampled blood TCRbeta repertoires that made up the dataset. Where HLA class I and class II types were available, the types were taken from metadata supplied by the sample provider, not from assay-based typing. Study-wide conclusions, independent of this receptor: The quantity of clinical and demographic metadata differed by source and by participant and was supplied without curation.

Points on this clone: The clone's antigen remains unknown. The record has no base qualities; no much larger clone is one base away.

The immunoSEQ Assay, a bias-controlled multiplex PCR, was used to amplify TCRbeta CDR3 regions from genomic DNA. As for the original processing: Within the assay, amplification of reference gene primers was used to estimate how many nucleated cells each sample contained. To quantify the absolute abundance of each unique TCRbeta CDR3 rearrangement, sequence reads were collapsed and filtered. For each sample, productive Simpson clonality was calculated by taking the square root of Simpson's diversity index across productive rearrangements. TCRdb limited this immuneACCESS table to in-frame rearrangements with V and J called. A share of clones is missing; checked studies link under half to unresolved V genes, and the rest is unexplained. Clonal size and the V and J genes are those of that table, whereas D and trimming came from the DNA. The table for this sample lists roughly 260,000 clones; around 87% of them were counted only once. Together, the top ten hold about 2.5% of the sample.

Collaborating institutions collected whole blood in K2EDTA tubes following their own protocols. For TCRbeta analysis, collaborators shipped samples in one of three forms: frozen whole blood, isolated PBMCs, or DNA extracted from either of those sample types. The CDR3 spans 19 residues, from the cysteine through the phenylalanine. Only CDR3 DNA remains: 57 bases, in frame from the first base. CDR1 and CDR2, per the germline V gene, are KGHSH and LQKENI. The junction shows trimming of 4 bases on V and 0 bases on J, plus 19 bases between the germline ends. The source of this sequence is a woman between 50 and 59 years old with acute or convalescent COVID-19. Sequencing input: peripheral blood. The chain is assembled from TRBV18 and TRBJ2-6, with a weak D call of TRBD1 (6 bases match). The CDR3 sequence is CASSQATAGAFSGANVLTF. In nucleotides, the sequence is TGTGCCAGCTCACAAGCTACGGCAGGGGCCTTCTCTGGGGCCAACGTCCTGACTTTC.